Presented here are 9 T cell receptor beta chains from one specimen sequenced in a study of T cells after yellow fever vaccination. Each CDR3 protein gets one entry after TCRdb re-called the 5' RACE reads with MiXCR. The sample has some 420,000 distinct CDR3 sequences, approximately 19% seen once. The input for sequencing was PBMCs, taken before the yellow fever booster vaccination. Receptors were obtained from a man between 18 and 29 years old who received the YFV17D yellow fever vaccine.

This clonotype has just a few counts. The CDR3 reads CASSYSWRAEQYF. The DNA for the CDR3 is TGTGCCAGCAGTTACTCGTGGAGGGCCGAGCAGTACTTC. This chain joins TRBV6-5 and TRBJ2-7; TRBD2 might be the D (6 bases). V was clipped by 0 bases and J by 6 bases, with 9 bases between them. The germline V gene has CDR1 MNHEY and CDR2 SVGAGI. CDR3 size: 13 residues.

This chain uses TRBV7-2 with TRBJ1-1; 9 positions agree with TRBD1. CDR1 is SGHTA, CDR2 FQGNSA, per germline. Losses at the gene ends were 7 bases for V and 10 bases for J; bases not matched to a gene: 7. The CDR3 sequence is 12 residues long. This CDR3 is CASIGQGRGAFF. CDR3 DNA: TGTGCCAGCATCGGACAGGGGAGAGGAGCTTTCTTT.

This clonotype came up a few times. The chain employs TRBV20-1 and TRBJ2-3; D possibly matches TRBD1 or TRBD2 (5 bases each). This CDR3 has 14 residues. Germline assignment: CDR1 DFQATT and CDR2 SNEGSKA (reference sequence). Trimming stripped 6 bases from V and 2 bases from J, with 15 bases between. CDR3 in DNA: TGCAGTGCCCCCGGGTGGGGGTACACAGATACGCAGTATTTT. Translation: CSAPGWGYTDTQYF.

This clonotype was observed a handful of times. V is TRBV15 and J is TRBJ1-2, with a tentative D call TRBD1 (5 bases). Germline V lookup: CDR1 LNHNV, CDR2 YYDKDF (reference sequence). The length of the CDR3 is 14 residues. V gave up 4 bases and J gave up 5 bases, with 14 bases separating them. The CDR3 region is CATSIATDLYGYTF. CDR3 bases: TGTGCCACCAGCATTGCGACAGACCTATATGGCTACACCTTC. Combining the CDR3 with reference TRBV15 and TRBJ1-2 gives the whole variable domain DAMVIQNPRYQVTQFGKPVTLSCSQTLNHNVMYWYQQKSSQAPKLLFHYYDKDFNNEADTPDNFQSRRPNTSFCFLDIRSPGLGDTAMYLCATSIATDLYGYTFGSGTRLTVV.

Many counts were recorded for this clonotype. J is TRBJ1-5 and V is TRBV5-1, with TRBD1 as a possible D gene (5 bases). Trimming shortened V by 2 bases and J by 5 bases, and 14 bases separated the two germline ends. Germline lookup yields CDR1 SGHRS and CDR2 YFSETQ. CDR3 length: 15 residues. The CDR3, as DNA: TGCGCCAGCAGCTTAACGGGGACTGACTATCAGCCCCAGCATTTT. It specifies CASSLTGTDYQPQHF.

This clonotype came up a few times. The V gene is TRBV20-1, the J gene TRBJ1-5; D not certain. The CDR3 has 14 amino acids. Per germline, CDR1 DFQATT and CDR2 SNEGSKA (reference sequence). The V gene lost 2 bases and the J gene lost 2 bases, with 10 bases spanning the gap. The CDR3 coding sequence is TGCAGTGCTAGACTGGAGAGTGGCAATCAGCCCCAGCATTTT. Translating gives CSARLESGNQPQHF.

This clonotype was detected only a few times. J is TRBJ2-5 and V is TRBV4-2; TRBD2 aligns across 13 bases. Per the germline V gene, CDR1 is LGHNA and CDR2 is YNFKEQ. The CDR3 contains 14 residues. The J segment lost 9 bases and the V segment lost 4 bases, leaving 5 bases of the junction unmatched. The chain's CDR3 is CASSPTSGGPPQYF. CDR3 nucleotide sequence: TGTGCCAGCAGCCCGACTAGCGGGGGGCCACCCCAGTACTTC.

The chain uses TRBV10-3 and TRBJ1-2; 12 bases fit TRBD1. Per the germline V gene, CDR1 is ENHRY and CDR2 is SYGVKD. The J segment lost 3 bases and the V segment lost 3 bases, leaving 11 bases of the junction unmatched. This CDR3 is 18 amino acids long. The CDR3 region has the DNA TGTGCCATCAGTGACCTTCCGGGACAGGGGGCAGAGGACTATGGCTACACCTTC. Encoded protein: CAISDLPGQGAEDYGYTF.

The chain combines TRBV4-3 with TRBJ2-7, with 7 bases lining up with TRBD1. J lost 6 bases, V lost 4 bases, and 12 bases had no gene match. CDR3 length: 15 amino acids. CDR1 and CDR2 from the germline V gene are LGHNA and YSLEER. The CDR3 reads CASSLDGTERGEQYF. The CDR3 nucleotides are TGCGCCAGCAGCCTTGATGGGACAGAGCGAGGCGAGCAGTACTTC.